This is a list of T cell receptor beta chains from one sample in a study of quantifying T cell responses using KT2 cells. TCRdb used MiXCR to reprocess the UMI-ligation and nested PCR reads, holding one entry per CDR3 protein. The repertoire holds approximately 54,000 distinct CDR3 sequences, with approximately 10% as singletons. Material: PBMCs spiked with cells of the T cell clone KT2. The receptors shown here come from a human donor. The CDR3 runs from the conserved cysteine through the conserved F or W. D genes are given only for firm matches. Size values are once, few and many counts, or a class for expanded clones, and some rows have none.

TRBV5-1	TRBD2	TRBJ2-1	NA	CASSSELAGGPYEQFF	TGCGCCAGCAGCTCCGAGCTAGCGGGAGGGCCTTATGAGCAGTTCTTC
TRBV12-3/TRBV12-4	NA	TRBJ2-1	many	CASSFRTGNYNEQFF	TGTGCCAGCAGTTTCCGAACGGGGAACTACAATGAGCAGTTCTTC
TRBV10-3	NA	TRBJ1-1	many	CAISESVSDEAFF	TGTGCCATCAGTGAGTCGGTGTCAGACGAAGCTTTCTTT
TRBV18	TRBD1	TRBJ1-2	many	CASSPGTARGGYTF	TGTGCCAGCTCACCAGGGACAGCCCGAGGGGGCTACACCTTC
TRBV12-3/TRBV12-4	NA	TRBJ2-7	many	CASSLRTVPYEQYF	TGTGCCAGCAGTTTAAGGACAGTACCCTACGAGCAGTACTTC
TRBV11-2	TRBD1	TRBJ1-5	NA	CASSQTGGSNQPQHF	TGTGCCAGCAGCCAGACAGGGGGTAGCAATCAGCCCCAGCATTTT
TRBV7-2	TRBD2	TRBJ2-3	NA	CASSLRTSGGNTQYF	TGTGCCAGCAGCTTACGGACTAGCGGGGGCAATACGCAGTATTTT
TRBV6-2/TRBV6-3	NA	TRBJ1-5	NA	CASSSRQSNQPQHF	TGTGCCAGCAGTTCCCGACAGAGCAATCAGCCCCAGCATTTT
TRBV4-3	TRBD1	TRBJ2-2	few	CASSRSYPGQGVYTGELFF	TGCGCCAGCAGCCGTTCGTACCCGGGACAGGGTGTTTATACCGGGGAGCTGTTTTTT
TRBV2	NA	TRBJ2-5	NA	CASLGLIQETQYF	TGTGCCAGCCTCGGGCTGATCCAAGAGACCCAGTACTTC
TRBV4-1	NA	TRBJ2-1	few	CASSHLWRDPDYNEQFF	TGCGCCAGCAGCCACCTCTGGCGGGACCCCGACTACAATGAGCAGTTCTTC
TRBV5-6	NA	TRBJ2-3	many	CASSYPGSDTQYF	TGTGCCAGCAGCTACCCAGGGTCAGATACGCAGTATTTT
TRBV3-1	NA	TRBJ1-1	few	CASSHRGGPNF	TGTGCCAGCAGCCATCGTGGGGGACCTAACTTT
TRBV15	NA	TRBJ1-5	few	CATSRDKGNQPQHF	TGTGCCACCAGCAGAGATAAAGGCAATCAGCCCCAGCATTTT
TRBV15	TRBD2	TRBJ2-7	NA	CATSRERAGTPGDEQYF	TGTGCCACCAGCAGAGAGAGAGCGGGGACTCCGGGGGACGAGCAGTACTTC
TRBV19	NA	TRBJ1-1	NA	CASSIMGFTEAFF	TGTGCCAGTAGTATTATGGGGTTCACTGAAGCTTTCTTT
TRBV7-3	NA	TRBJ2-3	many	CASSRGISTDTQYF	TGTGCCAGCAGCCGGGGGATTAGCACAGATACGCAGTATTTT
TRBV15	NA	TRBJ1-1	few	CATSGVGWGEAFF	TGTGCCACCAGCGGGGTCGGCTGGGGTGAAGCTTTCTTT
TRBV27	NA	TRBJ2-1	NA	CASSSWDTYLHNEQFF	TGTGCCAGCAGTAGTTGGGACACCTACCTACACAATGAGCAGTTCTTC
TRBV2	NA	TRBJ2-1	many	CASRATLRTYNEQFF	TGTGCCAGCAGGGCAACACTCAGGACCTACAATGAGCAGTTCTTC
TRBV6-2/TRBV6-3	TRBD2	TRBJ2-1	many	CASSYSLAGAMYNEQFF	TGTGCCAGCAGTTACAGTCTAGCGGGGGCGATGTACAATGAGCAGTTCTTC
TRBV11-2	TRBD2	TRBJ2-3	NA	CASSLVGSGGAVTDTQYF	TGTGCCAGCAGCTTAGTTGGTAGCGGGGGGGCCGTCACAGATACGCAGTATTTT
TRBV6-5	NA	TRBJ1-5	NA	CASSYAAHGSNQPQHF	TGTGCCAGCAGTTACGCGGCCCACGGGAGTAATCAGCCCCAGCATTTT
TRBV4-3	NA	TRBJ2-5	NA	CASSRVVGQETQYF	TGCGCCAGCAGCCGCGTTGTGGGGCAAGAGACCCAGTACTTC
TRBV12-3/TRBV12-4	NA	TRBJ1-1	NA	CASSLGGSDTEAFF	TGTGCCAGCAGTTTAGGGGGGAGTGACACTGAAGCTTTCTTT
TRBV11-2	NA	TRBJ1-1	many	CASSLDPNTEAFF	TGTGCCAGCAGCTTAGACCCGAACACTGAAGCTTTCTTT
TRBV2	TRBD2	TRBJ2-5	NA	CASSRLAGDSIQDTQYF	TGTGCCAGCAGTAGACTAGCGGGGGATAGCATCCAAGATACCCAGTACTTC
TRBV20-1	NA	TRBJ1-6	many	CSARDRSNSPLHF	TGCAGTGCTAGAGACCGGTCCAATTCACCCCTCCACTTT
TRBV18	NA	TRBJ2-7	few	CASSPPVGAPYEQYF	TGTGCCAGCTCACCACCGGTCGGGGCCCCCTACGAGCAGTACTTC
TRBV7-2	NA	TRBJ2-1	many	CASSLAREDEQFF	TGTGCCAGCAGCTTAGCAAGGGAAGATGAGCAGTTCTTC
TRBV30	NA	TRBJ2-3	few	CAWSVSRGTVDTQYF	TGTGCCTGGAGTGTAAGTCGGGGGACCGTAGATACGCAGTATTTT
TRBV12-5	NA	TRBJ1-5	NA	CASARGVSNQPQHF	TGTGCTAGTGCCCGAGGGGTTTCCAATCAGCCCCAGCATTTT
TRBV4-3	NA	TRBJ2-6	few	CASSQEWGSGANVLTF	TGCGCCAGCAGCCAAGAGTGGGGGAGTGGGGCCAACGTCCTGACTTTC
TRBV18	NA	TRBJ2-3	few	CASSPTRVRSTAQLVSTDTQYF	TGTGCCAGCTCACCAACGAGGGTAAGAAGCACTGCGCAGCTTGTCTCCACAGATACGCAGTATTTT
TRBV9	NA	TRBJ1-1	few	CASSRSSNTEAFF	TGTGCCAGCAGCAGAAGCAGCAACACTGAAGCTTTCTTT
TRBV12-3/TRBV12-4	TRBD1	TRBJ2-2	many	CASSFSDRGNTGELFF	TGTGCCAGCAGTTTTAGCGACAGGGGGAACACCGGGGAGCTGTTTTTT